The clone carrying this TCR beta chain was picked up a small number of times. Its antigen remains unknown. The data are from a study of early T cells in non-severe SARS-CoV-2 infection. Across the whole study: Whole-blood bulk RNA, unsorted, was sequenced, and chains were unpaired.

Study conclusions and caveats: CD4 and private specificities were missed by VDJdb matching, which favored anti-spike CD8 responses.

V lost 5 bases, J lost 4 bases, and 20 bases lay in between. The CDR3 length is 16 residues. Individual cDNA molecules each received unique molecular identifiers attached to them. From the 5' RACE reads, TCRdb called clonotypes with MiXCR, one entry per CDR3 protein. This sample carries 50,000 to 60,000 distinct CDR3 sequences, 6% to 8.5% of them seen once, and the ten largest clones take about 3.2%. The sequencing sample was made of whole blood. V usage is TRBV12-3 or TRBV12-4 and J usage is TRBJ1-1; TRBD1 might be the D (6 bases). The receptor was derived from an adult who was a healthcare worker with PCR-confirmed SARS-CoV-2 infection or an uninfected control (not recorded which). CDR3 region: CASSTSRGVMITEAFF. The CDR3 DNA sequence: TGTGCCAGCAGTACTTCAAGGGGGGTCATGATCACTGAAGCTTTCTTT.